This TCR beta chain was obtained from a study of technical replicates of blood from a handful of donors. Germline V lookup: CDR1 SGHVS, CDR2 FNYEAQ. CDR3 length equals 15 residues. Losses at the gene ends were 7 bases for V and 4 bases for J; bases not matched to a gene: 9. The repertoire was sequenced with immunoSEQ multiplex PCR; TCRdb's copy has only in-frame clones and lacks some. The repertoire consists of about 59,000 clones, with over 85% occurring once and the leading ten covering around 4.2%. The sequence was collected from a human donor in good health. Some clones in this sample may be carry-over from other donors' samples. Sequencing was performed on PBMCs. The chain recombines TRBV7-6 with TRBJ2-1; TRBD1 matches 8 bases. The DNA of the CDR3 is TGTGCCAGCACCCCGGGGGACAGGCGATACAATGAGCAGTTCTTC. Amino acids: CASTPGDRRYNEQFF. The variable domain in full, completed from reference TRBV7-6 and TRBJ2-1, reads GAGVSQSPRYKVTKRGQDVALRCDPISGHVSLYWYRQALGQGPEFLTYFNYEAQQDKSGLPNDRFSAERPEGSISTLTIQRTEQRDSAMYRCASTPGDRRYNEQFFGPGTRLTVL.